The 29 T cell receptor beta chains in this list originate from one sample, sequenced in a study of blood T cell repertoires in COVID-19. Measured with immunoSEQ multiplex PCR; TCRdb has only the in-frame clones, and not every one. The profile shows some 250,000 clones, about 90% of them singletons. The sequenced material came from PBMCs or T cells enriched from blood (not recorded which). The receptor source for this set is a human donor in a cohort exposed to, infected with or recovered from COVID-19 (not recorded which). The donor label of this sample is uncertain.

The chain couples TRBV2 to TRBJ2-7, with a tentative D call TRBD1 (6 bases). V was clipped by 7 bases and J by 4 bases, with 17 bases between them. The germline CDR1 and CDR2 sequences are SNHLY and FYNNEI. The length of the CDR3 is 14 residues. The DNA of the CDR3 is TGTGCCAGCATTTTTGACAGGAAGGTATACGAGCAGTACTTC. Protein product: CASIFDRKVYEQYF.

The chain is built from TRBV24-1 and TRBJ2-1; 8 positions agree with TRBD2. V gave up 10 bases and J gave up 5 bases; unmatched junction bases: 9. The germline V gene has CDR1 KGHDR and CDR2 SFDVKD. The CDR3 spans 14 residues. The CDR3 is CATSRAGGNNEQFF. The CDR3 coding sequence is TGTGCCACTTCCAGGGCGGGGGGCAACAATGAGCAGTTCTTC.

This rearrangement joins TRBV7-9 to TRBJ1-2, with D possibly matching TRBD1 (5 bases). V lost 5 bases and J lost 5, with 9 bases in between. Germline-derived CDR1 and CDR2 are SEHNR and FQNEAQ (reference sequence). The CDR3 is 12 amino acids. CDR3 amino acids: CASSHRIYGYTF. DNA of the CDR3: TGTGCCAGCAGCCACAGGATATATGGCTACACCTTC.

The genes are TRBV7-6 and TRBJ2-1; TRBD1 might be the D (5 bases). Germline V gene data show CDR1 as SGHVS and CDR2 as FNYEAQ. V gave up 0 bases and J gave up 6 bases, with 9 bases separating them. The CDR3 totals 14 residues. The CDR3 bases are TGTGCCAGCAGCTTAGCGACAGTTTCCAATGAGCAGTTCTTC. Its protein is CASSLATVSNEQFF.

This clone showed up just a few times. The chain links TRBV30 to TRBJ1-1; no clear D gene. The CDR3 covers 13 residues. From germline, CDR1 is GTSNPN and CDR2 SVGIG (reference sequence). Trimming took off 0 bases at V and 9 bases at J, with 14 bases between the two ends. The CDR3 loop is CAWSVQNSRKAFF. The CDR3 nucleotides are TGTGCCTGGAGTGTACAAAATAGCCGAAAAGCTTTCTTT.

CDR3 residues: CAWSRQSLAFF. The CDR3, as DNA: TGTGCCTGGAGTAGACAGTCTTTAGCTTTCTTT. The rearrangement links TRBV30 to TRBJ1-1; D is possibly TRBD1 (5 bases). This CDR3 region has 11 residues. Germline V gene data show CDR1 as GTSNPN and CDR2 as SVGIG (reference sequence). V lost 2 bases to trimming and J lost 10 bases, with 11 bases between them.

The chain employs TRBV5-1 and TRBJ1-6, with 9 bases aligning to TRBD1. Germline V gene lookup returns CDR1 SGHRS and CDR2 YFSETQ. The CDR3 is 15 residues long. V trimming: 2 bases; J trimming: 7 bases; junction bases outside the gene matches: 4. The CDR3 loop is CASSFTGQGNSPLHF. CDR3 nucleotide sequence: TGCGCCAGCAGCTTTACGGGACAGGGAAATTCACCCCTCCACTTT. Full variable domain (rest looked up from reference TRBV5-1 and TRBJ1-6): KAGVTQTPRYLIKTRGQQVTLSCSPISGHRSVSWYQQTPGQGLQFLFEYFSETQRNKGNFPGRFSGRQFSNSRSEMNVSTLELGDSALYLCASSFTGQGNSPLHFGNGTRLTVT.

The V gene is TRBV19, the J gene TRBJ1-2; 11 bases map to TRBD1. V trimming: 5 bases; J trimming: 7 bases; junction bases outside the gene matches: 6. This CDR3 region has 14 residues. In germline, CDR1 is LNHDA, CDR2 SQIVND (reference sequence). The CDR3 DNA reads as TGTGCCAGTAGTTCGGGGACAGGGGGTTTTGGCTACACCTTC. Translated: CASSSGTGGFGYTF.

The V gene is TRBV5-6, the J gene TRBJ1-1, with 10 bases lining up with TRBD1. The CDR3 covers 16 residues. Trimming at V came to 4 bases and at J to 1 base, leaving 7 bases not matched to a gene. CDR1 and CDR2 (germline): SGHDT, YYEEEE. CDR3 DNA: TGTGCCAGCAGCAAAGGGGACAGGGGAGCGAACACTGAAGCTTTCTTT. Translation gives CASSKGDRGANTEAFF.

CDR3 sequence (DNA): TGCAGCGTTGTGTCAGGGGACTATGGCTACACCTTC. Its protein is CSVVSGDYGYTF. The rearrangement joins TRBV29-1 to TRBJ1-2, with D perhaps matching TRBD1 (6 bases). The CDR3 is 12 amino acids. Trimming cost V 4 bases and J 3 bases, with 9 bases left between them. Germline loops: CDR1 SQVTM, CDR2 ANQGSEA.

V and J are TRBV29-1 and TRBJ2-7; TRBD1 agrees at 8 bases. Germline CDR1 and CDR2: SQVTM and ANQGSEA. J was trimmed by 0 bases and V by 6 bases; bases with no gene match: 7. The CDR3 is made up of 14 amino acids. CDR3 nucleotide sequence: TGCAGCGTCGCCCGGACAGGGAGCTCCTACGAGCAGTACTTC. It encodes CSVARTGSSYEQYF.

The chain recombines TRBV12-3 or TRBV12-4 with TRBJ2-7; D remains ambiguous. The CDR3 runs to 13 residues. The germline V and J ends were trimmed by 5 bases and 3 bases, with 11 bases remaining between them. This CDR3 is CASSEETHYEQYF. The DNA of the CDR3 is TGTGCCAGCAGTGAGGAGACCCACTACGAGCAGTACTTC.

The chain carries TRBV5-1 and TRBJ2-3, with D perhaps TRBD2 (7 bases). The CDR3 is made up of 14 amino acids. Germline loops: CDR1 SGHRS, CDR2 YFSETQ. V was shortened by 7 bases and J by 5 bases, with 17 bases between the two germline ends. The CDR3 spells CASARLGGVDTQYF. Here the CDR3 DNA reads TGCGCCAGCGCCAGACTAGGGGGGGTAGATACGCAGTATTTT.

The J gene is TRBJ1-5, the V gene TRBV24-1, with D possibly being TRBD1 (6 bases). Germline loops: CDR1 KGHDR, CDR2 SFDVKD. This CDR3 spans 16 amino acids. V lost 5 bases and J lost 1, with 14 bases in between. CDR3 nucleotides: TGTGCCACCAGTGCCGCAGGGGTAGGCAGCAATCAGCCCCAGCATTTT. Its protein product is CATSAAGVGSNQPQHF.

This clone was recorded a few times. The chain employs TRBV19 and TRBJ1-5, with TRBD1 matching 7 bases. The CDR3 runs 14 residues. J was trimmed by 6 bases and V by 6 bases; bases with no gene match: 8. CDR1 LNHDA and CDR2 SQIVND come from the germline V gene (reference sequence). The CDR3 loop is CASSATGPGQPQHF. In nucleotides, the CDR3 is TGTGCCAGTAGCGCGACAGGGCCTGGTCAGCCCCAGCATTTT. Using reference TRBV19 and TRBJ1-5 for the parts outside the CDR3, the full variable domain is DGGITQSPKYLFRKEGQNVTLSCEQNLNHDAMYWYRQDPGQGLRLIYYSQIVNDFQKGDIAEGYSVSREKKESFPLTVTSAQKNPTAFYLCASSATGPGQPQHFGDGTRLSIL.

CDR3 protein: CASAGLRYQETQYF. The CDR3, as DNA: TGTGCCAGCGCCGGACTCCGGTACCAAGAGACCCAGTACTTC. V is TRBV7-2 and J is TRBJ2-5, with a possible D match to TRBD2 (5 bases). V lost 8 bases and J lost 0, with 13 bases in between. CDR3 length equals 14 residues. The germline V gene encodes CDR1 SGHTA and CDR2 FQGNSA.

The chain combines TRBV5-1 with TRBJ2-5, with a possible D match to TRBD2 (6 bases). The CDR3 is 15 amino acids. The germline gives CDR1 SGHRS, CDR2 YFSETQ. With 5 bases removed from V and 4 bases from J, the gap between germline ends came to 18 bases. CDR3 in amino acids: CASRIAGGKRETQYF. The CDR3 DNA sequence: TGCGCCAGCAGGATCGCAGGCGGGAAGCGAGAGACCCAGTACTTC.

The chain couples TRBV5-4 to TRBJ1-2; 10 nucleotides align to TRBD1. The length of the CDR3 is 15 residues. CDR1 and CDR2 from the germline V gene are SGHNT and YYREEE (reference sequence). Trimming at V came to 4 bases and at J to 3 bases, leaving 6 bases not matched to a gene. DNA of the CDR3: TGTGCCAGCAGCACAGACAGGGGGCTAGACTATGGCTACACCTTC. Residues: CASSTDRGLDYGYTF.

The V gene is TRBV3-1 (or the pseudogene TRBV3-2), the J gene TRBJ1-6; D is ambiguous. Per germline, CDR1 LGHDT and CDR2 YNNKEL (reference sequence). This CDR3 spans 15 amino acids. Trimming left V 3 bases short and J 2 bases short, with 8 bases between. CDR3 sequence (DNA): TGTGCCAGCAGCCACAGGTCCCCCTATAATTCACCCCTCCACTTT. Protein sequence: CASSHRSPYNSPLHF.

The V call is TRBV2, the J call TRBJ2-2; D remains unclear. The CDR3 consists of 13 residues. Germline lookup yields CDR1 SNHLY and CDR2 FYNNEI. V shed 11 bases and J shed 1 base, with 11 bases lying between them. The CDR3 sequence is CAPLLENTGELFF. CDR3 in DNA: TGTGCCCCCTTACTCGAGAACACCGGGGAGCTGTTTTTT.

Remarks on this clone: The sample carries other DNA sequences with the same CDR3. The rearrangement joins TRBV12-3 or TRBV12-4 to TRBJ1-5; D gene unclear. The CDR3 has 13 amino acids. The ends were cut back, 3 bases at V and 4 bases at J, with 7 bases in the middle. CDR3 region: CASSFRGNQPQHF. The CDR3 DNA reads as TGTGCCAGCAGTTTCCGAGGGAATCAGCCCCAGCATTTT.

This rearrangement joins TRBV3-1 (or the pseudogene TRBV3-2) to TRBJ2-2; 11 bases align to TRBD2. The V segment lost 4 bases and the J segment 4 bases; nucleotides outside the gene matches: 5. The CDR3 loop spans 16 amino acids. CDR1 is LGHDT and CDR2 is YNNKEL in the germline V gene (reference sequence). The CDR3 DNA reads TGTGCCAGCAGCCTCCGACTAGCGGGGATCACCGGGGAGCTGTTTTTT. Its translation: CASSLRLAGITGELFF.

This clone has a single count. CDR3 DNA: TGTGCCAGCAGCTTCGAGAGGTCCTTGAGCTCCTACAATGAGCAGTTCTTC. It specifies CASSFERSLSSYNEQFF. The chain combines TRBV5-6 with TRBJ2-1; the D is unclear. There are 17 residues in the CDR3. Trimming pared 2 bases from V and 0 bases from J, leaving 15 bases between. Per germline, CDR1 SGHDT and CDR2 YYEEEE.

This rearrangement joins TRBV1 to TRBJ1-6; the table gives TRBD1 as D, unverified against the DNA. TRBV1 is tagged as a pseudogene. This CDR3 contains 17 residues. The DNA for the CDR3 is TGCACCAGCAGCCACATCAATCCAGGGCTTCGAGATTCACCCCTCCACTTT. Translated, it gives CTSSHINPGLRDSPLHF.

This clone appeared a few times. The chain has TRBV25-1 and TRBJ2-5; tentative D call: TRBD1 (5 bases). V was cut by 7 bases and J by 0 bases, with 6 bases left in between. The CDR3 is made up of 12 amino acids. Looked up from germline, CDR1 is MGHDK and CDR2 is SYGVNS. This chain's CDR3 is CASTGNQETQYF. The DNA of the CDR3 is TGTGCCAGCACAGGGAACCAAGAGACCCAGTACTTC. Using reference TRBV25-1 and TRBJ2-5 for the parts outside the CDR3, the full variable domain is EADIYQTPRYLVIGTGKKITLECSQTMGHDKMYWYQQDPGMELHLIHYSYGVNSTEKGDLSSESTVSRIRTEHFPLTLESARPSHTSQYLCASTGNQETQYFGPGTRLLVL.

V usage is TRBV6-5 and J usage is TRBJ2-1; D may be TRBD2 (6 bases). Looked up from germline, CDR1 is MNHEY and CDR2 is SVGAGI. Trimming took off 10 bases at V and 5 bases at J, with 21 bases between the two ends. The CDR3 spans 15 residues. This CDR3 is CATPHGRATHNEQFF. CDR3 DNA sequence: TGTGCCACCCCTCACGGGAGAGCGACCCACAATGAGCAGTTCTTC.

V and J are TRBV2 and TRBJ1-1, with D perhaps matching TRBD1 (6 bases). This CDR3 comprises 14 residues. CDR1 is SNHLY and CDR2 is FYNNEI in the germline V gene. V dropped 4 bases and J dropped 1 base, with 10 bases sitting between them. The CDR3 DNA reads as TGTGCCAGCAGTGGGGGACAACGGAACACTGAAGCTTTCTTT. Its protein product is CASSGGQRNTEAFF.

The chain links TRBV7-2 to TRBJ2-5; TRBD2 matches 9 bases. Germline V gene sequence: CDR1 SGHTA, CDR2 FQGNSA. The CDR3 spans 18 residues. V trimming: 4 bases; J trimming: 5 bases; junction bases outside the gene matches: 17. CDR3 bases: TGTGCCAGCAGCTCAGCCCCTAGCGGGGTAGGGGGGGTGGAGACCCAGTACTTC. Its translation: CASSSAPSGVGGVETQYF.

The V call is TRBV10-3, the J call TRBJ2-1; no firm D call. The CDR3 is 13 residues long. In germline, CDR1 is ENHRY, CDR2 SYGVKD. V was clipped by 7 bases and J by 9 bases, with 16 bases between them. The DNA for the CDR3 is TGTGCCATCACCCCGGGTGGCGAGCTTGAGCAGTTCTTC. This codes for CAITPGGELEQFF.